This T cell receptor beta chain was recovered during a study of blood T cell repertoires in COVID-19. For the study at large: COVID-19 samples from acute and convalescent phases originated in the United States, Italy and Spain. Nucleic acid was either cDNA or gDNA, and it came from T cells, B-cell-depleted T cells, or PBMCs.

Trimming pared 5 bases from V and 4 bases from J, leaving 15 bases between. Germline assignment: CDR1 SGHTA and CDR2 FQGNSA. This CDR3 has 15 amino acids. Study processing details: Estimation of nucleated cell counts was performed using reference gene primer amplification. Libraries were prepared by immunoSEQ multiplex PCR; TCRdb keeps only in-frame clonotypes and omits some of them. V and J calls plus clone size are reproduced from that table; the DNA served to infer D and trimming. In the table there are about 62,000 clones, roughly 90% of which are singletons. The sequence came from a woman aged 80 or older with acute or convalescent COVID-19. Sequenced material: peripheral blood. J is TRBJ2-1 and V is TRBV7-2, with D possibly TRBD1 on 6 matching bases. The CDR3 bases are TGTGCCAGCAGCCCTCAACCGGGACATTACAATGAGCAGTTCTTC. Translated, it gives CASSPQPGHYNEQFF.